One sample yielded the 3 T cell receptor beta chains listed below, sequenced in a study of T cells after yellow fever vaccination. Each CDR3 protein is one row after TCRdb ran MiXCR on the 5' RACE reads. The sample shows some 350,000 distinct CDR3 sequences, roughly 4% of them seen only once. The sample here was PBMCs, taken 5 days after the yellow fever booster vaccination. All receptors derive from a man aged 18 to 29 who received the YFV17D yellow fever vaccine.

A few counts support this clonotype. This sequence joins TRBV6-6 and TRBJ2-5, with TRBD2 matching 11 bases. V lost 6 bases, J lost 2 bases, and 8 bases stayed unmatched. The CDR3 contains 16 residues. CDR1 MNHNY and CDR2 SVGAGI come from the germline V gene (reference sequence). CDR3 coding DNA: TGTGCCAGCAGCAGACTAGCGGGGAGCCCTCAAGAGACCCAGTACTTC. Amino acid sequence: CASSRLAGSPQETQYF.

The chain links TRBV11-2 to TRBJ2-1; 7 bases match TRBD1. The CDR3 has 12 residues. From germline, CDR1 is SGHAT and CDR2 FQNNGV. V trimming: 5 bases; J trimming: 13 bases; junction bases outside the gene matches: 8. The CDR3: CASSASDRVQFF. The CDR3 DNA reads TGTGCCAGCAGCGCCTCAGACAGGGTCCAGTTCTTC.

This clonotype was observed many times. V gene TRBV7-2 combines with J gene TRBJ2-4; D is possibly TRBD1 (6 bases). CDR1 is SGHTA, CDR2 FQGNSA, per germline. V was cut by 4 bases and J by 0 bases, with 10 bases left in between. The CDR3 sequence is 15 residues long. For the CDR3, the DNA is TGTGCCAGCAGCTGGACAGAACTAGCCAAAAACATTCAGTACTTC. It yields the protein CASSWTELAKNIQYF.